The clone carrying this T cell receptor beta chain was recorded only once. Its antigen is as yet unknown. The data belong to a study of radiotherapy plus CTLA-4 blockade in lung cancer. Those patients who had chemo-refractory metastatic non-small-cell lung cancer were given focal radiation along with CTLA-4 blockade through ipilimumab. Whole-study findings and limits: Expansion in blood of tumor-derived TCR clones was seen after radiotherapy plus ipilimumab.

Trimming took 0 bases from V and 3 from J, leaving 15 bases between them. The CDR3 is 16 amino acids. The V gene's germline CDR1 is MNHNS and CDR2 SASEGT. Profiling relied on immunoSEQ multiplex PCR, and the TCRdb table lists in-frame clones only, not all of them. Seen here are more than 95,000 clones, 65% to 75% observed once, and the top ten hold around 2.8%. The clonotype comes from a human donor with non-small cell lung cancer who had a partial response to radiotherapy plus ipilimumab. Some clones in this sample may be carry-over from other donors' samples. This chain links TRBV6-1 with TRBJ2-7; possibly TRBD2 for D (6 bases). The material was peripheral blood, obtained from a patient treated with radiotherapy plus ipilimumab. CDR3 region: CASSEAGKAGRYEQYF. In DNA form, the CDR3 reads TGTGCCAGCAGTGAAGCGGGCAAGGCGGGACGCTACGAGCAGTACTTC.